Presented here are 9 T cell receptor beta chains from one specimen sequenced in a study of blood T cell repertoires in COVID-19. TCRdb keeps only in-frame clones here, not all; method: immunoSEQ multiplex PCR. The table lists some 54,000 clones, over 80% of them singletons. The sequenced sample consisted of peripheral blood. The receptors were gathered from a woman between 55 and 75 years old with acute or convalescent COVID-19.

The chain recombines TRBV19 with TRBJ1-3, with 9 bases matching TRBD1. CDR3 length equals 16 residues. The germline CDR1 and CDR2 sequences are LNHDA and SQIVND (reference sequence). With 2 bases clipped from V and 4 bases from J, the junction kept 6 bases outside the gene matches. For the CDR3, the DNA is TGTGCCAGTAGTATAACCCGGACAGGGGACGGAAACACCATATATTTT. It translates to CASSITRTGDGNTIYF.

About this clone itself: The junction shows a germline mismatch at one end, possibly a read error. The chain couples TRBV6-5 to TRBJ2-2; TRBD1 agrees at 11 bases. This CDR3 is built from 15 residues. Looked up from germline, CDR1 is MNHEY and CDR2 is SVGAGI. The CDR3 DNA sequence: TGTGCCAGCATTTACGGACAGGGGGCCACCGGGGAGCTGTTTTTT. As protein: CASIYGQGATGELFF.

The chain uses TRBV29-1 and TRBJ2-7; D possibly corresponds to TRBD1 (5 bases). Germline V gene lookup returns CDR1 SQVTM and CDR2 ANQGSEA. The CDR3 length is 14 residues. V was trimmed by 6 bases and J by 0 bases, leaving 15 bases between them. CDR3 bases: TGCAGCGTAAAAAAAGGGGTGAGCTCCTACGAGCAGTACTTC. Encoded protein: CSVKKGVSSYEQYF.

The chain is built from TRBV19 and TRBJ1-5; 10 nucleotides match TRBD1. CDR3 length equals 17 residues. With V trimmed by 5 bases and J by 0 bases, 7 bases remained unmatched. Germline values: CDR1 LNHDA, CDR2 SQIVND (reference sequence). Written as DNA, the CDR3 is TGTGCCAGTAGTCTTTGGACAGGGGGGTATAGCAATCAGCCCCAGCATTTT. Translating gives CASSLWTGGYSNQPQHF.

As for this clone: This CDR3 is also generated by other DNA sequences in the sample. J is TRBJ1-5 and V is TRBV28; D unresolved. The germline V and J ends were trimmed by 5 bases and 4 bases, with 6 bases remaining between them. Germline CDR1 MDHEN, CDR2 SYDVKM. The CDR3 is made up of 12 amino acids. The CDR3 sequence: CASSLLNQPQHF. CDR3 coding DNA: TGTGCCAGCAGTCTGTTAAATCAGCCCCAGCATTTT.

This clone has a handful of counts. This sequence joins TRBV10-3 and TRBJ1-2; maybe TRBD1 (5 bases). V dropped 4 bases and J dropped 1 base, with 10 bases sitting between them. From germline, CDR1 is ENHRY and CDR2 SYGVKD. The CDR3 extends over 14 amino acids. CDR3 in amino acids: CAISVQGGNYGYTF. CDR3 nucleotide sequence: TGTGCCATCAGTGTGCAGGGAGGTAACTATGGCTACACCTTC.

This clone showed up just a few times. The rearrangement joins TRBV10-2 to TRBJ1-1; D uncertain. Germline V gene sequence: CDR1 WSHSY, CDR2 SAAADI. V was cut by 2 bases and J by 5 bases, with 9 bases left in between. The CDR3 extends over 13 amino acids. The CDR3 loop is CASSEGRGTEAFF. As DNA, the CDR3 is TGCGCCAGCAGTGAGGGAAGAGGGACTGAAGCTTTCTTT.

The CDR3, as DNA: TGCAGTGCTAGTAAAACGCTAGCGGTTACGAAAGAGACCCAGTACTTC. It translates to CSASKTLAVTKETQYF. The chain has TRBV20-1 and TRBJ2-5, with 7 bases fitting TRBD2. There are 16 residues in the CDR3. V dropped 3 bases and J dropped 3; count of bases not matched to a gene: 13. Per the germline V gene, CDR1 is DFQATT and CDR2 is SNEGSKA (reference sequence).

The rearrangement links TRBV20-1 to TRBJ1-2; weak D call: TRBD1 (6 bases). The CDR3 runs 10 residues. The germline gives CDR1 DFQATT, CDR2 SNEGSKA (reference sequence). In DNA form, the CDR3 reads TGCAGCAGGGCAGGGGATGGCTACACCTTC. Its protein product is CSRAGDGYTF.